This passage covers 6 T cell receptor beta chains from one sample sequenced in a study of T cells in Graves' hyperthyroidism and ophthalmopathy. Amplified regions were TCR beta CDR3 sequences from RNA transcripts. HTBI primers were the set used in a first-round RT-PCR of the TCR CDR3. TCRdb ran MiXCR on the multiplex PCR reads and lists one entry per CDR3 protein. This sample yields 500,000 to 600,000 distinct CDR3 sequences, of which 40% to 55% are seen a single time; roughly 20% belongs to the top ten. Sequenced: peripheral blood or thyroid tissue (not recorded which). Receptors originate from an adult woman with Graves' disease, either hyperthyroidism or ophthalmopathy (not recorded which).

Ten or more counts support this clonotype. The CDR3 nucleotides are TGCAGTGCCTTACAAACTGCGCACTCCTACGAGCAGTACTTC. Its translation: CSALQTAHSYEQYF. The chain couples TRBV20-1 to TRBJ2-7; no clear D gene. The germline CDR1 and CDR2 sequences are DFQATT and SNEGSKA (reference sequence). Between the trimmed V and J ends, which lost 6 bases and 0 bases, there was a span of 15 bases. The length of the CDR3 is 14 residues.

The chain couples TRBV9 to TRBJ2-7, with D maybe TRBD2 (5 bases). The V gene lost 4 bases and the J gene lost 3 bases, with 17 bases spanning the gap. The CDR3 runs to 15 residues. The germline V gene encodes CDR1 SGDLS and CDR2 YYNGEE. The CDR3 DNA sequence: TGTGCCAGCAGCCCTACCGGGATTTCCGACTACGAGCAGTACTTC. Its translation is CASSPTGISDYEQYF.

This clonotype was picked up many times. The rearrangement joins TRBV2 to TRBJ1-5, with D perhaps TRBD1 (6 bases). The length of the CDR3 is 13 residues. The germline V gene has CDR1 SNHLY and CDR2 FYNNEI. The V gene lost 6 bases and the J gene lost 4 bases, with 10 bases spanning the gap. CDR3 nucleotide sequence: TGTGCCAGCAGGCTAACAGGGAATCAGCCCCAGCATTTT. Amino acid sequence: CASRLTGNQPQHF.

This clonotype occurred many times. The J gene is TRBJ2-7, the V gene TRBV12-3 or TRBV12-4; TRBD2 matches 8 bases. This CDR3 is 15 amino acids long. Trimming at V came to 2 bases and at J to 2 bases, leaving 5 bases not matched to a gene. The CDR3 reads CASSLSGSLPYEQYF. The CDR3 nucleotides read TGTGCCAGCAGTTTAAGCGGGAGTCTCCCCTACGAGCAGTACTTC.

The CDR3 loop reads CASSEGTGGPQETQYF. In DNA, the CDR3 is TGTGCCAGCAGCGAAGGGACAGGGGGCCCCCAAGAGACCCAGTACTTC. The chain employs TRBV5-6 and TRBJ2-5; 12 positions agree with TRBD1. CDR1 and CDR2 from the germline V gene are SGHDT and YYEEEE. Unmatched junction bases numbered 5, after V lost 4 bases and J lost 1 base. CDR3 length equals 16 residues.

The rearrangement joins TRBV15 to TRBJ1-5; D is possibly TRBD1 (5 bases). The germline gives CDR1 LNHNV, CDR2 YYDKDF (reference sequence). The CDR3 is 14 amino acids. Trimming removed 5 bases from V and 1 base from J, with 9 bases in between. This CDR3 is CATSGGLSNQPQHF. CDR3 sequence (DNA): TGTGCCACCAGCGGGGGGTTGAGCAATCAGCCCCAGCATTTT.